The entry below describes one TCR beta chain. Its antigen is currently unknown. The CDR3 loop spans 15 amino acids. Germline lookup yields CDR1 MGHRA and CDR2 YSYEKL. Trimming left V 2 bases short and J 0 bases short, with 10 bases between. The data were obtained in a study of T cell responses to AZD1222 COVID-19 vaccine. General study findings and limits: Only 5 or 6 individuals given AZD1222 were seropositive at baseline. Targeting of unmutated variant regions was reportedly seen in nearly half of spike-specific TCRs.

The assay was immunoSEQ multiplex PCR, and TCRdb's table has in-frame clones only and misses some. The repertoire holds over 85,000 clones, with 65% to 85% as singletons. This TCR came from an adult who received the AZD1222 COVID-19 vaccine. Here the sequenced sample was peripheral blood, taken 28 days after the second AZD1222 dose. V and J are TRBV4-1 and TRBJ1-1, with D unresolved. The CDR3 bases are TGCGCCAGCAGCCAACAAACCAGGATGAACACTGAAGCTTTCTTT. Translated: CASSQQTRMNTEAFF.